The clone carrying this T cell receptor (beta chain) appeared once. CDR1 is SQVTM, CDR2 ANQGSEA, per germline. The CDR3 length is 14 residues. Deletions cut 0 bases from V and 5 bases from J, with 13 bases between. The repertoire was sequenced with immunoSEQ multiplex PCR; TCRdb's copy has only in-frame clones and lacks some. The data hold 100,000 or so clones, with approximately 92% observed a single time. This entry comes from a study of T cell changes during pregnancy in multiple sclerosis. The specimen was peripheral blood, collected after pregnancy. This receptor was obtained from a female donor with multiple sclerosis, enrolled in a pregnancy study. V is TRBV29-1 and J is TRBJ2-5, with a weak D call TRBD2 (5 bases). CDR3 DNA: TGCAGCGTTGAAGATACGCGAGGCGGGGAGACCCAGTACTTC. Translated, it gives CSVEDTRGGETQYF.